The sequence of this T cell receptor (beta chain) was determined in a study of cytomegalovirus exposure and HLA in healthy donors. Study-level findings and limits: In a later analysis, HLA-associated TCR beta chains were more clonally expanded than equally common others. The authors reported that TCR beta sequences could predict HLA-A and HLA-B alleles. These predictions were accurate for most subjects in the first cohort.

Nominal health characterized the donors when sampled, though unrecorded immune exposures were likely. PCR employed 60 Vbeta and 13 Jbeta primers. Only in-frame clones appear in the TCRdb table, and some are missing; sequencing was by immunoSEQ multiplex PCR. This sample has around 140,000 clones; about 80% occur once, and the top ten carry 2% to 3%. On this clone itself: Its antigen is currently unknown.

The CDR3 is made up of 15 amino acids. Germline CDR1 MNHEY, CDR2 SVGAGI. The V and J genes are TRBV6-5 and TRBJ2-5; 9 bases agree with TRBD1. Judging by the DNA end, TRBJ2-7 fits better; the J call may be wrong. The TCR comes from a woman between 18 and 29 years old in good health and CMV-seropositive. The sample was PBMCs. This chain's CDR3 is CASSSPGQGAHEQYF. The CDR3 coding sequence is TGTGCCAGCAGTTCCCCGGGACAGGGTGCCCACGAGCAGTACTTC.